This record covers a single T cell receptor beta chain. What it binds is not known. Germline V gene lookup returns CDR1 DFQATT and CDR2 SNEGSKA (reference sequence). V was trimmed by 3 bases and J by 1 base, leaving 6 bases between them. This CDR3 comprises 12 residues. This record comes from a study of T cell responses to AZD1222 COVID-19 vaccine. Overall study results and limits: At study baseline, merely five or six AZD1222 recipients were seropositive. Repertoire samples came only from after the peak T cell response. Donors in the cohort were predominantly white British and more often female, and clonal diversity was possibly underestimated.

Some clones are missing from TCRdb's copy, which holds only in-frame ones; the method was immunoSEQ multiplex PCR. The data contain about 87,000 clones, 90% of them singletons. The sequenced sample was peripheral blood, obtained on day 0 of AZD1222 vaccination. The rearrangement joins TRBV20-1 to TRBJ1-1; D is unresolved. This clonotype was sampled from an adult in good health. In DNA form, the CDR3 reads TGCAGTGCTAGTAGTCCGAACACTGAAGCTTTCTTT. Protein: CSASSPNTEAFF.